This entry lists 13 T cell receptor beta chains sequenced from one sample in a study of beta chain features in type 1 diabetes. Reverse transcribing all isolated RNA meant expressed TCRB transcripts were sequenced. The method was immunoSEQ multiplex PCR; TCRdb's version includes in-frame clones alone and lacks a portion of them. The sample records 300,000 to 450,000 clones, roughly a fifth being singletons. The sequenced sample consisted of naive CD4+ T cells from blood. The receptors originated from a woman aged 18-29 years in good health.

This sequence joins TRBV25-1 and TRBJ2-7; 12 bases match TRBD2. Trimming cost V 4 bases and J 6 bases; bases outside gene matches: 7. There are 15 residues in the CDR3. Germline loops: CDR1 MGHDK, CDR2 SYGVNS. For the CDR3, the DNA is TGTGCCAGCAGTGGTGCCACTAGCGGGAGGCTCGAGCAGTACTTC. It yields the protein CASSGATSGRLEQYF.

This clone was seen a handful of times. V is TRBV9 and J is TRBJ1-4; 7 bases align to TRBD1. V was pared by 7 bases and J by 8 bases, with 5 bases of the junction left unmatched. The CDR3 is 12 residues long. Germline CDR1 reads SGDLS; CDR2 reads YYNGEE. CDR3 loop: CASGDRGEKLFF. The CDR3 bases are TGTGCCAGCGGGGACAGAGGAGAAAAACTGTTTTTT.

In its sample, this clone was seen a few times. The rearrangement links TRBV30 to TRBJ1-4; D remains unclear. V was cut by 4 bases and J by 8 bases, with 20 bases left in between. In germline, CDR1 is GTSNPN, CDR2 SVGIG (reference sequence). This CDR3 spans 15 amino acids. CDR3 loop: CAWTLPGINGEKLFF. Written as DNA, the CDR3 is TGTGCCTGGACCCTTCCCGGGATTAACGGGGAAAAACTGTTTTTT.

This clone was detected only a few times. The rearrangement uses TRBV30 and TRBJ2-2; no clear D. Trimming pared 4 bases from V and 0 bases from J, leaving 12 bases between. The CDR3 loop spans 15 amino acids. Germline loops: CDR1 GTSNPN, CDR2 SVGIG (reference sequence). In nucleotides, the CDR3 is TGTGCCTGGACCCTACGCGGTTCGAACACCGGGGAGCTGTTTTTT. Its protein product is CAWTLRGSNTGELFF.

This chain links TRBV9 with TRBJ1-2, with TRBD1 as a possible D gene (5 bases). The CDR3 contains 15 residues. V lost 4 bases, J lost 0 bases, and 13 bases lay in between. Germline CDR1 reads SGDLS; CDR2 reads YYNGEE. CDR3 bases: TGTGCCAGCAGCACACTGGCAGGGACTAACTATGGCTACACCTTC. This sequence encodes CASSTLAGTNYGYTF.

This chain joins TRBV5-1 and TRBJ2-3; 8 bases are a match to TRBD2. The CDR3 covers 17 residues. Per the germline V gene, CDR1 is SGHRS and CDR2 is YFSETQ. Unmatched junction bases numbered 8, after V lost 0 bases and J lost 2 bases. CDR3 region: CASSLALSGSSTDTQYF. CDR3 nucleotide sequence: TGCGCCAGCAGCTTGGCCTTAAGCGGGAGTTCCACAGATACGCAGTATTTT.

The V call is TRBV12-5, the J call TRBJ2-7; 10 nucleotides match TRBD1. CDR3 length: 15 amino acids. V shed 7 bases, J shed 3 bases, and the junction held 9 bases outside the gene matches. CDR1 and CDR2 (germline): LGHNT, FRNRAP. In DNA form, the CDR3 reads TGTGCTAGTGCTCCACCGGACAGGGGGATCTACGAGCAGTACTTC. Encoded protein: CASAPPDRGIYEQYF.

The CDR3 region is CATSRDRQGQREQYF. For the CDR3, the DNA is TGTGCCACCAGCAGAGATCGGCAGGGGCAGCGCGAGCAGTACTTC. The chain combines TRBV15 with TRBJ2-7; D perhaps matches TRBD1 (6 bases). CDR3 length equals 15 residues. Germline V gene lookup returns CDR1 LNHNV and CDR2 YYDKDF (reference sequence). Trimming pared 0 bases from V and 6 bases from J, leaving 15 bases between. Using reference TRBV15 and TRBJ2-7 for the parts outside the CDR3, the full variable domain is DAMVIQNPRYQVTQFGKPVTLSCSQTLNHNVMYWYQQKSSQAPKLLFHYYDKDFNNEADTPDNFQSRRPNTSFCFLDIRSPGLGDTAMYLCATSRDRQGQREQYFGPGTRLTVT.

This clone showed up just a few times. This chain connects TRBV4-1 to TRBJ2-7, with TRBD2 as a possible D gene (6 bases). Germline assignment: CDR1 MGHRA and CDR2 YSYEKL. V lost 6 bases and J 8 bases, leaving 23 bases between the germline ends. The CDR3 spans 15 residues. The CDR3 loop reads CASRTTGTPVEKQYF. CDR3 DNA: TGCGCCAGCAGAACTACCGGGACTCCCGTCGAAAAGCAGTACTTC.

The chain couples TRBV21-1 to TRBJ1-3. TRBV21-1 is reported as a pseudogene. CDR3 length equals 16 residues. Written as DNA, the CDR3 is TGTGCCAGCAGCAATCGGGTAACCAGATCTGGAAACACCATATATTTT. Translated: CASSNRVTRSGNTIYF.

This clone was counted between two and nine times. The same CDR3 can be traced to other DNA sequences in this sample. The chain uses TRBV9 and TRBJ1-6; a weak D match, TRBD1 (6 bases). Germline assignment: CDR1 SGDLS and CDR2 YYNGEE. The CDR3 consists of 15 residues. The V end lost 2 bases, the J end lost 7 bases, and 13 bases lay between the germline ends. In DNA, the CDR3 is TGTGCCAGCAGCGTGGACACAGGGAGAAATTCACCCCTCCACTTT. Its translation is CASSVDTGRNSPLHF.

This clone was recorded a few times. CDR3 loop: CASRWTGVLRGYTF. The CDR3 nucleotides are TGTGCCAGTAGATGGACAGGGGTGCTGCGTGGCTACACCTTC. This chain uses TRBV19 with TRBJ1-2; 9 positions agree with TRBD1. The CDR3 loop spans 14 amino acids. Per germline, CDR1 LNHDA and CDR2 SQIVND (reference sequence). Trimming cost V 6 bases and J 7 bases; bases outside gene matches: 9.

The chain employs TRBV5-4 and TRBJ2-3, with 9 bases fitting TRBD2. Germline CDR1 reads SGHNT; CDR2 reads YYREEE (reference sequence). V was pared by 6 bases and J by 1 base, with 12 bases of the junction left unmatched. The CDR3 length is 17 residues. CDR3: CASTSTSGWAGTDTQYF. The CDR3 bases are TGTGCCAGCACCTCGACTAGCGGTTGGGCGGGCACAGATACGCAGTATTTT.